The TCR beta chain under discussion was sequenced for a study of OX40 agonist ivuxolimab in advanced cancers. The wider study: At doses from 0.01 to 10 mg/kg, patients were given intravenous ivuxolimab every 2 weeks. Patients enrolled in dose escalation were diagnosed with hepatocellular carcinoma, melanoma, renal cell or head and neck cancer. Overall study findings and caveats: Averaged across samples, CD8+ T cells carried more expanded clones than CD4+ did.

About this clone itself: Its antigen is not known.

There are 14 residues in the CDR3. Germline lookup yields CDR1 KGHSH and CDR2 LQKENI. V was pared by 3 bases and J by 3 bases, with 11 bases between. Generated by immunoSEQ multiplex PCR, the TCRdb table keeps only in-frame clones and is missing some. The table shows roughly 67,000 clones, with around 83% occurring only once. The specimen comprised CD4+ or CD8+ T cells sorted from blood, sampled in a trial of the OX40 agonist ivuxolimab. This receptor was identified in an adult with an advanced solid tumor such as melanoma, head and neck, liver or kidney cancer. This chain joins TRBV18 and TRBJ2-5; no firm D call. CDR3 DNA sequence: TGTGCCAGCTCACCGAGACGGACGGAAGAGACCCAGTACTTC. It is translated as CASSPRRTEETQYF. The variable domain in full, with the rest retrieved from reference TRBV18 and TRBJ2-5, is NAGVMQNPRHLVRRRGQEARLRCSPMKGHSHVYWYRQLPEEGLKFMVYLQKENIIDESGMPKERFSAEFPKEGPSILRIQQVVRGDSAAYFCASSPRRTEETQYFGPGTRLLVL.